Following are 10 T cell receptor beta chains from one sample sequenced in a study of T cell responses to AZD1222 COVID-19 vaccine. TCRdb keeps only in-frame clones here, not all; method: immunoSEQ multiplex PCR. The data hold approximately 130,000 clones, with approximately 90% observed a single time. Sequenced material: peripheral blood, taken on day 0 of AZD1222 vaccination. The receptors originated from an adult in good health.

This CDR3 is CASSSLTGAGTEAFF. CDR3 DNA: TGTGCCAGCAGTTCACTTACAGGGGCAGGGACTGAAGCTTTCTTT. The V gene is TRBV28, the J gene TRBJ1-1, with 7 bases matching TRBD1. This CDR3 is 15 amino acids long. The germline V gene encodes CDR1 MDHEN and CDR2 SYDVKM. J gave up 5 bases and V 4 bases, and 10 bases lay outside the gene matches.

V usage is TRBV7-6 and J usage is TRBJ2-7, with TRBD2 matching 13 bases. The V gene's germline CDR1 is SGHVS and CDR2 FNYEAQ. The CDR3 loop spans 15 amino acids. V was pared by 5 bases and J by 5 bases, with 6 bases of the junction left unmatched. Here the CDR3 reads CASSLGTSGKNEQYF. In DNA form, the CDR3 reads TGTGCCAGCAGCCTAGGGACTAGCGGGAAGAACGAGCAGTACTTC. Supplemented by reference TRBV7-6 and TRBJ2-7, the full variable domain reads GAGVSQSPRYKVTKRGQDVALRCDPISGHVSLYWYRQALGQGPEFLTYFNYEAQQDKSGLPNDRFSAERPEGSISTLTIQRTEQRDSAMYRCASSLGTSGKNEQYFGPGTRLTVT.

This rearrangement joins TRBV7-6 to TRBJ2-7; no clear D gene. The CDR3 runs 13 residues. V was trimmed by 3 bases and J by 2 bases, leaving 8 bases between them. Germline V gives CDR1 SGHVS, CDR2 FNYEAQ. Written as DNA, the CDR3 is TGTGCCAGCAGCTTTTTCTCCGCCTACGAGCAGTACTTC. It encodes CASSFFSAYEQYF.

The chain is built from TRBV30 and TRBJ2-3; no reliable D call. The germline V and J ends were trimmed by 2 bases and 6 bases, with 9 bases remaining between them. The germline CDR1 and CDR2 sequences are GTSNPN and SVGIG (reference sequence). The CDR3 runs to 12 residues. CDR3: CAWSTLWDTQYF. In nucleotides, the CDR3 is TGTGCCTGGAGTACGTTATGGGATACGCAGTATTTT.

This clone was seen once. J is TRBJ2-1 and V is TRBV7-9; 8 nucleotides align to TRBD1. The junction had 2 bases not matched to a gene; V was cut back by 5 bases and J by 8 bases. The CDR3 is 12 amino acids. Germline V gene data show CDR1 as SEHNR and CDR2 as FQNEAQ (reference sequence). The CDR3 DNA reads as TGTGCCAGCAGCGGACAGGGCTATGAGCAGTTCTTC. Its protein is CASSGQGYEQFF.

The genes are TRBV9 and TRBJ2-3; D may be TRBD2 (5 bases). V lost 8 bases and J 2 bases, leaving 15 bases between the germline ends. CDR3 length: 14 amino acids. Germline V CDR1 and CDR2: SGDLS, YYNGEE. The CDR3 spells CASTYGIATDTQYF. The DNA for the CDR3 is TGTGCCAGTACGTACGGGATTGCCACAGATACGCAGTATTTT.

V usage is TRBV18 and J usage is TRBJ1-2; weak D call: TRBD1 (5 bases). The length of the CDR3 is 13 residues. CDR1 and CDR2 from the germline V gene are KGHSH and LQKENI. The germline V and J ends were trimmed by 6 bases and 2 bases, with 10 bases remaining between them. DNA for the CDR3: TGTGCCAGCTCCCTCGACAGAAACTATGGCTACACCTTC. Its translation: CASSLDRNYGYTF. The whole variable domain, remainder taken from reference TRBV18 and TRBJ1-2, is NAGVMQNPRHLVRRRGQEARLRCSPMKGHSHVYWYRQLPEEGLKFMVYLQKENIIDESGMPKERFSAEFPKEGPSILRIQQVVRGDSAAYFCASSLDRNYGYTFGSGTRLTVV.

This clone was seen a handful of times. V is TRBV2 and J is TRBJ1-6, with D perhaps matching TRBD1 (5 bases). Trimming pared 11 bases from V and 6 bases from J, leaving 14 bases between. This CDR3 has 13 amino acids. Germline V CDR1 and CDR2: SNHLY, FYNNEI. This CDR3 reads CAGGTEPNSPLHF. CDR3 nucleotide sequence: TGTGCCGGAGGGACGGAACCTAATTCACCCCTCCACTTT.

This chain uses TRBV3-1 (or the pseudogene TRBV3-2) with TRBJ2-3, with 12 bases aligning to TRBD2. V shed 8 bases and J 7 bases; nucleotides not matched to a gene: 7. This CDR3 spans 14 amino acids. CDR1 and CDR2 (germline): LGHDT, YNNKEL (reference sequence). CDR3 in amino acids: CASCPSGRGHTQYF. Written as DNA, the CDR3 is TGTGCCAGCTGTCCTAGCGGGAGGGGGCATACGCAGTATTTT.

CDR3 sequence reads: CASGPESYYEQYF. In DNA form, the CDR3 reads TGCGCCAGCGGCCCCGAATCCTACTACGAGCAGTACTTC. The chain combines TRBV5-1 with TRBJ2-7; D is unresolved. This CDR3 comprises 13 residues. Looked up from germline, CDR1 is SGHRS and CDR2 is YFSETQ. V shed 7 bases and J shed 3 bases, with 14 bases lying between them.